One and the same sample provided the 23 T cell receptor beta chains below, sequenced in a study of cytomegalovirus exposure and HLA in healthy donors. 13 Jbeta primers and 60 Vbeta primers were used for the PCR. Sequenced by immunoSEQ multiplex PCR; TCRdb stores in-frame clones only, minus some. Listed are approximately 120,000 clones; approximately 2.6% falls within the top ten. The sample consisted of PBMCs. These receptors were taken from a man in his thirties or forties in good health and CMV-seronegative.

The V call is TRBV13, the J call TRBJ2-7; a weak D match, TRBD1 (5 bases). Germline CDR1 is PRHDT and CDR2 is FYEKMQ (reference sequence). The CDR3 loop spans 15 amino acids. V gave up 0 bases and J gave up 1 base, with 10 bases separating them. This CDR3 reads CASSLGGPGSYEQYF. In DNA form, the CDR3 reads TGTGCCAGCAGCTTAGGGGGCCCAGGGTCCTACGAGCAGTACTTC.

This chain connects TRBV4-2 to TRBJ2-2; D might be TRBD2 (7 bases). The CDR3 consists of 16 residues. Germline V gene sequence: CDR1 LGHNA, CDR2 YNFKEQ. V lost 1 base to trimming and J lost 4 bases, with 13 bases between them. CDR3 bases: TGTGCCAGCAGCCAAGCACGGGGAGGGGGCACCGGGGAGCTGTTTTTT. Its protein product is CASSQARGGGTGELFF.

CDR3 in amino acids: CSVEKPPRGQGPYGYTF. CDR3 sequence (DNA): TGCAGCGTTGAAAAACCCCCTCGGGGACAGGGGCCCTATGGCTACACCTTC. The chain employs TRBV29-1 and TRBJ1-2; 10 bases fit TRBD1. Germline-derived CDR1 and CDR2 are SQVTM and ANQGSEA. The CDR3 is 17 residues long. V shed 2 bases, J shed 4 bases, and the junction held 13 bases outside the gene matches.

V usage is TRBV6-5 and J usage is TRBJ2-1, with 8 bases that match TRBD2. CDR1 and CDR2 from the germline V gene are MNHEY and SVGAGI. This CDR3 spans 14 amino acids. V lost 6 bases, J lost 2 bases, and 3 bases stayed unmatched. CDR3 sequence (DNA): TGTGCCAGCAGCCCGGGACTAGCCTACAATGAGCAGTTCTTC. Translated, it gives CASSPGLAYNEQFF.

The V gene is TRBV7-2, the J gene TRBJ1-5; D unclear. V gave up 4 bases and J gave up 4 bases, with 8 bases separating them. Germline V lookup: CDR1 SGHTA, CDR2 FQGNSA. CDR3 length: 13 amino acids. CDR3 in amino acids: CASSSTLNQPQHF. CDR3 nucleotide sequence: TGTGCCAGCAGCTCGACACTTAATCAGCCCCAGCATTTT.

This sequence joins TRBV5-1 and TRBJ2-3; D is ambiguous. Germline CDR1 is SGHRS and CDR2 is YFSETQ. Deletions cut 5 bases from V and 0 bases from J, with 7 bases between. The CDR3 runs to 13 residues. The CDR3 DNA sequence: TGCGCCAGCAGTCAAGCAAGCACAGATACGCAGTATTTT. Translated, it gives CASSQASTDTQYF.

Regarding this clone: Other DNA sequences in the sample encode the same CDR3. This sequence joins TRBV10-3 and TRBJ2-7, with TRBD1 identical over 10 bases. Germline CDR1 reads ENHRY; CDR2 reads SYGVKD. The CDR3 runs to 13 residues. J was trimmed by 3 bases and V by 4 bases; bases with no gene match: 0. The CDR3 region is CAISGTGGYEQYF. CDR3 DNA: TGTGCCATCAGTGGGACAGGGGGCTACGAGCAGTACTTC.

The chain has TRBV5-6 and TRBJ2-7; 7 bases fit TRBD2. Germline lookup yields CDR1 SGHDT and CDR2 YYEEEE. CDR3 length: 15 amino acids. V shed 0 bases, J shed 0 bases, and the junction held 3 bases outside the gene matches. Written as DNA, the CDR3 is TGTGCCAGCAGCTTGGGAGCGGGGATCTCCTACGAGCAGTACTTC. Protein sequence: CASSLGAGISYEQYF.

This chain links TRBV15 with TRBJ1-2; a weak D match, TRBD1 (5 bases). The CDR3 extends over 14 amino acids. V was clipped by 3 bases and J by 1 base, with 9 bases between them. Germline V gives CDR1 LNHNV, CDR2 YYDKDF (reference sequence). Written as DNA, the CDR3 is TGTGCCACCAGCAGCCCGGGACTTAACTATGGCTACACCTTC. It is translated as CATSSPGLNYGYTF. Filled out from reference TRBV15 and TRBJ1-2, the complete variable domain reads DAMVIQNPRYQVTQFGKPVTLSCSQTLNHNVMYWYQQKSSQAPKLLFHYYDKDFNNEADTPDNFQSRRPNTSFCFLDIRSPGLGDTAMYLCATSSPGLNYGYTFGSGTRLTVV.

The V call is TRBV10-3, the J call TRBJ1-5; no firm D call. In germline, CDR1 is ENHRY, CDR2 SYGVKD. V gave up 4 bases and J gave up 6 bases, with 13 bases separating them. CDR3 length equals 14 residues. Here the CDR3 reads CAISGAQAGQPQHF. Here the CDR3 DNA reads TGTGCCATCAGTGGGGCTCAGGCGGGTCAGCCCCAGCATTTT.

The chain is built from TRBV27 and TRBJ2-2; TRBD1 matches at 7 bases. J gave up 3 bases and V 6 bases, and 1 base lay outside the gene matches. Per the germline V gene, CDR1 is MNHEY and CDR2 is SMNVEV (reference sequence). This CDR3 comprises 13 residues. The CDR3 region has the DNA TGTGCCAGCAGGGGACAGTACACCGGGGAGCTGTTTTTT. Protein: CASRGQYTGELFF.

The chain employs TRBV2 and TRBJ2-3, with TRBD2 matching 10 bases. Unmatched junction bases numbered 9, after V lost 6 bases and J lost 6 bases. The germline V gene encodes CDR1 SNHLY and CDR2 FYNNEI. The CDR3 runs to 15 residues. The CDR3 DNA reads TGTGCCAGCAGACCCCTGAGCGGGAGGGTTGATACGCAGTATTTT. It translates to CASRPLSGRVDTQYF.

V gene TRBV28 combines with J gene TRBJ2-7, with 9 bases aligning to TRBD1. Germline V gene sequence: CDR1 MDHEN, CDR2 SYDVKM. With V trimmed by 4 bases and J by 5 bases, 6 bases remained unmatched. This CDR3 region has 14 residues. As DNA, the CDR3 is TGTGCCAGCAGTTCAGGACAGGGGACGAACGAGCAGTACTTC. This gives the protein CASSSGQGTNEQYF.

The chain has TRBV4-1 and TRBJ2-5; a weak D match, TRBD1 (5 bases). Germline assignment: CDR1 MGHRA and CDR2 YSYEKL. The CDR3 contains 14 residues. V was shortened by 5 bases and J by 1 base, with 11 bases between the two germline ends. For the CDR3, the DNA is TGCGCCAGCAGCTTTCGACAGTTCCAAGAGACCCAGTACTTC. This sequence encodes CASSFRQFQETQYF.

The chain couples TRBV4-1 to TRBJ2-7; 8 nucleotides agree with TRBD2. Germline V lookup: CDR1 MGHRA, CDR2 YSYEKL. CDR3 length equals 15 residues. V lost 6 bases, J lost 1 base, and 8 bases stayed unmatched. In DNA form, the CDR3 reads TGCGCCAGCAGTCGTTGGGGCGGGGGGTCCTACGAGCAGTACTTC. It is translated as CASSRWGGGSYEQYF.

This rearrangement joins TRBV7-7 to TRBJ2-1; D is undetermined. V was clipped by 2 bases and J by 9 bases, with 11 bases between them. The CDR3 extends over 13 amino acids. In germline, CDR1 is SSHAT, CDR2 FNYEAQ (reference sequence). CDR3 sequence: CASSLSRSSEQFF. The CDR3 region has the DNA TGTGCCAGCAGCTTATCTCGGAGCAGTGAGCAGTTCTTC.

The chain employs TRBV18 and TRBJ1-6, with a tentative D call TRBD1 (6 bases). Trimming pared 5 bases from V and 8 bases from J, leaving 16 bases between. There are 15 residues in the CDR3. CDR1 KGHSH and CDR2 LQKENI come from the germline V gene. DNA of the CDR3: TGTGCCAGCTCATCTACAGGGAATAGGTATTCACCCCTCCACTTT. Encoded protein: CASSSTGNRYSPLHF. The full variable domain, completed using reference TRBV18 and TRBJ1-6, is NAGVMQNPRHLVRRRGQEARLRCSPMKGHSHVYWYRQLPEEGLKFMVYLQKENIIDESGMPKERFSAEFPKEGPSILRIQQVVRGDSAAYFCASSSTGNRYSPLHFGNGTRLTVT.

The CDR3 nucleotides are TGTGCCAGCAGCTTAGCGCTACAGGGAACCGGGGAGCTGTTTTTT. This translates into CASSLALQGTGELFF. The chain uses TRBV11-1 and TRBJ2-2; TRBD1 is a possible D gene (6 bases). Germline CDR1 reads SGHAT; CDR2 reads FQDESV (reference sequence). This CDR3 spans 15 amino acids. Trimming left V 0 bases short and J 5 bases short, with 10 bases between.

The chain is built from TRBV10-3 and TRBJ1-6; TRBD1 is a possible D gene (5 bases). CDR1 and CDR2 (germline): ENHRY, SYGVKD. CDR3 length: 13 residues. V lost 7 bases and J 8 bases, leaving 12 bases between the germline ends. The DNA of the CDR3 is TGTGCCATCAACGGGGGTCGCGATTCACCCCTCCACTTT. This translates into CAINGGRDSPLHF.

The V and J genes are TRBV19 and TRBJ1-3; the D gene is possibly TRBD1 (5 bases). V was clipped by 5 bases and J by 2 bases, with 10 bases between them. Germline CDR1 is LNHDA and CDR2 is SQIVND (reference sequence). There are 14 residues in the CDR3. CDR3: CASSPRGAGNTIYF. CDR3 DNA: TGTGCCAGTAGTCCTAGGGGTGCTGGAAACACCATATATTTT.

This chain joins TRBV27 and TRBJ2-1, with D perhaps TRBD1 (5 bases). V was pared by 4 bases and J by 3 bases, with 7 bases between. The CDR3 contains 13 residues. The germline CDR1 and CDR2 sequences are MNHEY and SMNVEV (reference sequence). CDR3 in amino acids: CASSSTGYNEQFF. The DNA for the CDR3 is TGTGCCAGCAGTTCAACAGGCTACAATGAGCAGTTCTTC.

The chain carries TRBV25-1 and TRBJ2-1; 7 bases fit TRBD2. CDR1 is MGHDK, CDR2 SYGVNS, per germline. This CDR3 is 16 amino acids long. V lost 4 bases to trimming and J lost 3 bases; unmatched junction nucleotides: 9. The CDR3 loop reads CASSGWGTINYNEQFF. Here the CDR3 DNA reads TGTGCCAGCAGTGGCTGGGGGACTATAAACTACAATGAGCAGTTCTTC. The complete variable domain, with remaining parts taken from reference TRBV25-1 and TRBJ2-1, reads EADIYQTPRYLVIGTGKKITLECSQTMGHDKMYWYQQDPGMELHLIHYSYGVNSTEKGDLSSESTVSRIRTEHFPLTLESARPSHTSQYLCASSGWGTINYNEQFFGPGTRLTVL.

J is TRBJ2-7 and V is TRBV28; D might be TRBD1 (5 bases). Trimming removed 4 bases at V and 0 bases at J, with 7 bases between. Germline loops: CDR1 MDHEN, CDR2 SYDVKM. This CDR3 contains 13 residues. The CDR3: CASSYRSSYEQYF. DNA for the CDR3: TGTGCCAGCAGTTACAGGAGCTCCTACGAGCAGTACTTC.